The rows below give T cell receptor beta chains drawn from one sample of a study of blood T cell dynamics during melanoma immunotherapy. This table comes from immunoSEQ multiplex PCR, and its TCRdb copy is limited to in-frame clones, with some not included. The table has approximately 23,000 clones, nearly 90% seen once. This sample comprised blood, obtained from a patient treated with checkpoint blockade. All receptors come from a human donor with melanoma. Each CDR3 is given with its conserved first and last residue. A row's size may be missing; if present it is once, few, many or a size class.

v_call,j_call,clone_size,cdr3_aa
TRBV2,TRBJ2-5,.,CASRKTGLTMGETQYF
TRBV6-4,TRBJ1-6,.,CASSPGGTVYSPLHF
TRBV19,TRBJ2-1,.,CASSTGQGLSYNEQFF
TRBV9,TRBJ1-2,.,CASSVGGSPNYGYTF
TRBV19,TRBJ1-1,.,CASSNLGQGAKGTEAFF
TRBV6-5,TRBJ1-2,few,CASSDQGSGYTF
TRBV11-3,TRBJ2-7,once,CASSPIGGPLHYEQYF
TRBV7-2,.,.,CASSTTGGRASEQYF
TRBV2,TRBJ2-7,once,CASRAGTSGGAF
TRBV28,TRBJ2-2,.,CASRQNTGELFF
TRBV9,TRBJ2-1,.,CASSVRDATSLSEQFF
TRBV9,TRBJ2-3,.,CASSVGGKTDTQYF
TRBV30,TRBJ1-1,.,CAWRQGTTEAFF
TRBV4-1,TRBJ1-1,.,CASSHQDRGQVEAFF
TRBV6-1,TRBJ2-6,.,CASSRTGLGANVLTF
TRBV7-9,TRBJ1-4,.,CASSLRTGNEKLFF
TRBV9,TRBJ1-2,.,CASRPGQANGGYTF
TRBV11-2,TRBJ1-2,.,CASSLVGNYGYTF
TRBV18,TRBJ2-7,.,CASSDGQGREQYF
TRBV28,TRBJ1-2,.,CASSLSSGTGYGYTF
TRBV30,TRBJ1-2,.,CAWSDRNLYGYTF
TRBV11-1,TRBJ2-4,.,CASSLAGVAKNIQYF
TRBV7-2,TRBJ1-1,.,CASSSRGTEAFF
TRBV9,TRBJ2-7,few,CASSACEQYF
TRBV27,TRBJ1-6,.,CASSRDRVSLKYDSPLHF
TRBV18,TRBJ2-7,.,CASSPQGMAYEQYF
TRBV9,TRBJ1-6,.,CASSELPTTGSSPLHF
TRBV11-2,TRBJ2-7,once,CASSLLFRHEQYF
TRBV7-8,TRBJ2-2,once,CASSPIMGGGRTGELFF